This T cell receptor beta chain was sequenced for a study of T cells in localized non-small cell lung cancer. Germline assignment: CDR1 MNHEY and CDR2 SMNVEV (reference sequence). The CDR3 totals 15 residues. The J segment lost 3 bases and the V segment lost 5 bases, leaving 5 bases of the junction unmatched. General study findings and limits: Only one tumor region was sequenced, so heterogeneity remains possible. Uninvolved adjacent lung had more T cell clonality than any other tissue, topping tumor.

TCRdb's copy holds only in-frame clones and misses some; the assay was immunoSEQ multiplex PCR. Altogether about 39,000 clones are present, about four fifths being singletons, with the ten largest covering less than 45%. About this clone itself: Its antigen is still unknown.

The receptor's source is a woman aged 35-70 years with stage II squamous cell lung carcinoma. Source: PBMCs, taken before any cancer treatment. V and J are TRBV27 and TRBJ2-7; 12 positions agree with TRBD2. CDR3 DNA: TGTGCCAGCAGTACCGGACTAGCGGGAATCTACGAGCAGTACTTC. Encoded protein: CASSTGLAGIYEQYF.